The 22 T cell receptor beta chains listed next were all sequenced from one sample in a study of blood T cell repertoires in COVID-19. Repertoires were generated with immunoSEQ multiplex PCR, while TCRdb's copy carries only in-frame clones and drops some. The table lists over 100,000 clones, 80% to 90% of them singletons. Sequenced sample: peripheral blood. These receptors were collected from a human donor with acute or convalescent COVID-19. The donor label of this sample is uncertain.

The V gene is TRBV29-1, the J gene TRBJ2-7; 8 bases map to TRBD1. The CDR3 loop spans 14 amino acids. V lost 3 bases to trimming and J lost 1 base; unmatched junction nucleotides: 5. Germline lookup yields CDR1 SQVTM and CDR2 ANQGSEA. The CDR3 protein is CSVESGGESYEQYF. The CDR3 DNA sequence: TGCAGCGTTGAGTCAGGGGGCGAGTCCTACGAGCAGTACTTC.

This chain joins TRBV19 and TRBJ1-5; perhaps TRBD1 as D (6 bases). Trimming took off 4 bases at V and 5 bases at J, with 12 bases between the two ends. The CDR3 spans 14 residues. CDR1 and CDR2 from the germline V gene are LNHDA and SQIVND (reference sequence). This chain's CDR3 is CASSRGQTYQPQHF. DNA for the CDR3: TGTGCCAGTAGTAGGGGACAAACCTATCAGCCCCAGCATTTT.

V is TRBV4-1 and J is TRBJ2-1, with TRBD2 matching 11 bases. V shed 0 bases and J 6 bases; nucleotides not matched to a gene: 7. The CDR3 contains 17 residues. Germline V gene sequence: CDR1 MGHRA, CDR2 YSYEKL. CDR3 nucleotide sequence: TGCGCCAGCAGCCAAGATCCGGAACTAGCGGGAGTCAATGAGCAGTTCTTC. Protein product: CASSQDPELAGVNEQFF.

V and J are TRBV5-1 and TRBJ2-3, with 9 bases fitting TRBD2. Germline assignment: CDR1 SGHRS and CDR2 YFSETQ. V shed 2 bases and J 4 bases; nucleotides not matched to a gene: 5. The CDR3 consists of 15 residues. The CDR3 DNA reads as TGCGCCAGCAGCTTCAGGGCGGGGGGGTCAGATACGCAGTATTTT. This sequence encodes CASSFRAGGSDTQYF.

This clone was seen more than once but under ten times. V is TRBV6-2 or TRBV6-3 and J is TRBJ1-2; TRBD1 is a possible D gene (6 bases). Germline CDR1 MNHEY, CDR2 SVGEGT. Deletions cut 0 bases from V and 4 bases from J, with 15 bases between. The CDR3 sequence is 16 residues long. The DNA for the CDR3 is TGTGCCAGCAGTTACTCCAGACAGGCCCGACTCTATGGCTACACCTTC. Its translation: CASSYSRQARLYGYTF.

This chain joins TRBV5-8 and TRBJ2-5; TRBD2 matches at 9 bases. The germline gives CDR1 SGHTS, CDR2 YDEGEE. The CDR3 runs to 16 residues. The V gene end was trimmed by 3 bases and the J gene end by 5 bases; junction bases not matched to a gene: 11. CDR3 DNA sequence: TGTGCCAGCAGCTATAGCGGGAGAATCGGTTTTGAGACCCAGTACTTC. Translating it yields CASSYSGRIGFETQYF.

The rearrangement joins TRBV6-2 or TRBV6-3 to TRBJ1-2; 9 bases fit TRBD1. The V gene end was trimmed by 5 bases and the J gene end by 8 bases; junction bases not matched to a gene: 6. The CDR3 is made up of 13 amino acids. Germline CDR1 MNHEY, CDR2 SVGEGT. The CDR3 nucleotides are TGTGCCAGCAGTCAGGGACAGGGAAGAGGCTACACCTTC. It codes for CASSQGQGRGYTF.

The CDR3 nucleotides are TGTGCCAGCAGTCCAAACTGGCGGGGGGACACCGGGGAGCTGTTTTTT. It is translated as CASSPNWRGDTGELFF. The rearrangement joins TRBV7-6 to TRBJ2-2; 8 positions match TRBD2. The CDR3 loop spans 16 amino acids. Looked up from germline, CDR1 is SGHVS and CDR2 is FNYEAQ. Trimming took 6 bases from V and 3 from J; bases not matched to a gene: 9.

CDR3 DNA sequence: TGTGCCAGCAGTTACACTAGCGGGGCATACGAGCAGTACTTC. Protein sequence: CASSYTSGAYEQYF. J is TRBJ2-7 and V is TRBV27, with 10 bases fitting TRBD2. This CDR3 spans 14 amino acids. After removal of 4 bases from V and 4 bases from J, the junction contained 4 bases not matched to a gene. CDR1 is MNHEY, CDR2 SMNVEV, per germline (reference sequence).

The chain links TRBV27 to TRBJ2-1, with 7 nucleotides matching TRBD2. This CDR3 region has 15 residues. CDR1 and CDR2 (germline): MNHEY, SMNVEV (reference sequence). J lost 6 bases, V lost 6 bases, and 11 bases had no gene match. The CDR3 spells CASSLLAERLNEQFF. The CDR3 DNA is TGTGCCAGCAGCCTTCTAGCGGAGCGGCTCAATGAGCAGTTCTTC.

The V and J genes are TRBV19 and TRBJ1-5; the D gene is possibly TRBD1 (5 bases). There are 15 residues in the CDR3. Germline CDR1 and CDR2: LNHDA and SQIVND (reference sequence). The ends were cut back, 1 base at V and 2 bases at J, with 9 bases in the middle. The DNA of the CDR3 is TGTGCCAGTAGTATAGTTAGGGGCGGCAATCAGCCCCAGCATTTT. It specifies CASSIVRGGNQPQHF.

The CDR3: CASSLPGDTEAFF. In DNA, the CDR3 is TGTGCCAGCAGCTTACCAGGGGACACTGAAGCTTTCTTT. The J gene is TRBJ1-1, the V gene TRBV7-9, with D perhaps matching TRBD1 (6 bases). The V end was cut by 2 bases, the J end by 3 bases, with 7 bases between. Germline CDR1 and CDR2: SEHNR and FQNEAQ (reference sequence). This CDR3 has 13 residues.

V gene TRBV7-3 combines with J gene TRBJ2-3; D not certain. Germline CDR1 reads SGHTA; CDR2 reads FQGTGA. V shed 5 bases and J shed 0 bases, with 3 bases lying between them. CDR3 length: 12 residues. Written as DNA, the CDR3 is TGTGCCAGCAGCCCAAGCACAGATACGCAGTATTTT. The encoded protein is CASSPSTDTQYF.

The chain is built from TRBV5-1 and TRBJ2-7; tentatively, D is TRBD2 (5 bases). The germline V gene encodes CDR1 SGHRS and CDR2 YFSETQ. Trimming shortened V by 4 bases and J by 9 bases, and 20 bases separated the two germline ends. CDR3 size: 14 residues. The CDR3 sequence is CASSANPAPGTQYF. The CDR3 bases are TGCGCCAGCAGCGCCAACCCCGCCCCGGGAACGCAGTACTTC.

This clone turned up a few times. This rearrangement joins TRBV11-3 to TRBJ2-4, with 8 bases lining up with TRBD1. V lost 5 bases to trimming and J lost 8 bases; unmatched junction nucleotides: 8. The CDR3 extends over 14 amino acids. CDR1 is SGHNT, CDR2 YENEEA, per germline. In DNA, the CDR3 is TGTGCCAGCAGCCCAGGACAGGGTTTAGACATTCAGTACTTC. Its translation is CASSPGQGLDIQYF.

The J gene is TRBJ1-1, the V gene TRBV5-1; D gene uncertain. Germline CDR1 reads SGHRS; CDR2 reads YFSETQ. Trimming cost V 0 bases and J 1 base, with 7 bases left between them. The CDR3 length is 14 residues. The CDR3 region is CASSLAQRNTEAFF. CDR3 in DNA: TGCGCCAGCAGCTTGGCCCAGCGGAACACTGAAGCTTTCTTT.

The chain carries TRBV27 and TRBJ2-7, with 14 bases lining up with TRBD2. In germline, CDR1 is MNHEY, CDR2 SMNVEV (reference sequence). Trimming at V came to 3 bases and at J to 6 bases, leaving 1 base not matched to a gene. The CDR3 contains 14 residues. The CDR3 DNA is TGTGCCAGCAGTTTCGGACTAGCGGGGGGCGAGCAGTACTTC. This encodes CASSFGLAGGEQYF.

The CDR3 DNA follows: TGTGCCAGCAGTTACTCGACGAAAGGGAGATACGAGCAGTACTTC. Its protein product is CASSYSTKGRYEQYF. The chain joins TRBV6-5 to TRBJ2-7; D might be TRBD2 (5 bases). The CDR3 spans 15 residues. Germline CDR1 is MNHEY and CDR2 is SVGAGI. The germline V and J ends were trimmed by 0 bases and 4 bases, with 13 bases remaining between them.

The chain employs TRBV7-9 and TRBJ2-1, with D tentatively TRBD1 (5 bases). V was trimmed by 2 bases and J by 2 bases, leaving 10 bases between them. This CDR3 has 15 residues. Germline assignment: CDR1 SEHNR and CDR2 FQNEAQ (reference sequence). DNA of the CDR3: TGTGCCAGCAGCTTATTAGGGGATACCTACAATGAGCAGTTCTTC. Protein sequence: CASSLLGDTYNEQFF. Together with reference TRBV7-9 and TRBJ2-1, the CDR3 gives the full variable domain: DTGVSQNPRHKITKRGQNVTFRCDPISEHNRLYWYRQTLGQGPEFLTYFQNEAQLEKSRLLSDRFSAERPKGSFSTLEIQRTEQGDSAMYLCASSLLGDTYNEQFFGPGTRLTVL.

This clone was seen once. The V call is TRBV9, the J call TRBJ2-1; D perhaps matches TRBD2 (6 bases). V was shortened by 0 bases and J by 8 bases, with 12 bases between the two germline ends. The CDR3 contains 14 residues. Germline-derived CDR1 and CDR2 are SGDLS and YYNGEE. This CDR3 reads CASSVVGGGDEQFF. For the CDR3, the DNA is TGTGCCAGCAGCGTAGTTGGGGGAGGCGATGAGCAGTTCTTC.

CDR3 sequence: CASSPTPTSGAQETQYF. In nucleotides, the CDR3 is TGTGCCAGCTCACCCACCCCGACTAGCGGGGCCCAAGAGACCCAGTACTTC. This chain connects TRBV18 to TRBJ2-5; TRBD2 aligns across 11 bases. The ends lost 3 bases at V and 1 base at J; junction bases unmatched: 7. Germline V gene data show CDR1 as KGHSH and CDR2 as LQKENI. The CDR3 is made up of 17 amino acids.

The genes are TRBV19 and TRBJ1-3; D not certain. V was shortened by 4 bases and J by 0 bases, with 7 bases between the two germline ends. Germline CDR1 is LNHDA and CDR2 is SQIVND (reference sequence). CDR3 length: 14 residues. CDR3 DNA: TGTGCCAGTAGTACAGGATACTCTGGAAACACCATATATTTT. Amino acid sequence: CASSTGYSGNTIYF. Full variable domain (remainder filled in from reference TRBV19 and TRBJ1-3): DGGITQSPKYLFRKEGQNVTLSCEQNLNHDAMYWYRQDPGQGLRLIYYSQIVNDFQKGDIAEGYSVSREKKESFPLTVTSAQKNPTAFYLCASSTGYSGNTIYFGEGSWLTVV.